This T cell receptor (beta chain) is from a study of beta chain features in type 1 diabetes. Study-wide results and limits: Patients' naive, central memory and regulatory TCRB repertoires appeared more alike than those of healthy donors. When Type 1 diabetes patients were examined, their TCRB CDR3s proved moderately but significantly shorter in all four CD4+ subsets. The study notes PCR might favor shorter templates equally in patients and controls. Resolution of whether HLA type affects TCRB rearrangement was not achieved here.

Reverse transcribing all isolated RNA meant expressed TCRB transcripts were sequenced. Method: immunoSEQ multiplex PCR; TCRdb's copy keeps in-frame clones and lacks some. The sample lists about 700,000 clones, 13% seen once, with less than 0.025% in the top ten. The CDR3 totals 11 residues. Between the trimmed V and J ends, which lost 4 bases and 6 bases, there was a span of 4 bases. Per the germline V gene, CDR1 is SGHDN and CDR2 is FVKESK. To note about this clone: Its antigen remains unidentified.

The sequence came from a man aged 18 to 29 with type 1 diabetes. Sequencing was done on a sample of naive CD4+ T cells from blood. This chain uses TRBV14 with TRBJ2-1; unclear D gene. Here the CDR3 reads CASSLLNEQFF. In nucleotides, the CDR3 is TGTGCCAGCAGCCTCCTCAATGAGCAGTTCTTC.